Listed below are T cell receptor beta chains from one sample, sequenced in a study of cytomegalovirus exposure and HLA in healthy donors. Clones were read by immunoSEQ multiplex PCR, and TCRdb kept only the in-frame ones, dropping some. The data hold 150,000 to 200,000 clones, with 75% to 80% observed a single time. Sequencing was done on a sample of PBMCs. The origin of the receptors is a woman under 40 in good health and CMV-seropositive. The CDR3 runs from the conserved cysteine through the conserved F or W. The order of the fields is V gene, J gene, D gene, CDR3 DNA, CDR3 protein. D genes are given only for firm matches.

TRBV6-4	TRBJ2-1	TRBD2	TGTGCCAGCAGTGGGACTAGCGGGAGACATGAGCAGTTCTTC	CASSGTSGRHEQFF
TRBV27	TRBJ1-5	.	TGTGCCAGCAGGCTTGCAGGGAGGGTGAGTGGCAATCAGCCCCAGCATTTT	CASRLAGRVSGNQPQHF
TRBV9	TRBJ2-7	.	TGTGCCAGCAGTCCCCCCGTTGGCCAGGGGATGAGCGAGCAGTACTTC	CASSPPVGQGMSEQYF
TRBV6-6	TRBJ1-4	.	TGTGCCAGCTTCCGGGACACCTCTAATGAAAAACTGTTTTTT	CASFRDTSNEKLFF
TRBV5-4	TRBJ1-5	.	TGTGCCAGCAGCTTGGAAGGACACAATCAGCCCCAGCATTTT	CASSLEGHNQPQHF
TRBV28	TRBJ2-7	.	TGTGCCAGCAGTTTACAGGCCTACGAGCAGTACTTC	CASSLQAYEQYF
TRBV15	TRBJ2-1	.	TGTGCCACCAGCAGAGAAGTAGCGTCACTGAGCTCCTACAATGAGCAGTTCTTC	CATSREVASLSSYNEQFF
TRBV25-1	TRBJ2-7	TRBD2	TGTGCCAGCAGTGCCGGACTAGCGGGGATCTACGAGCAGTACTTC	CASSAGLAGIYEQYF
TRBV7-3	TRBJ2-3	TRBD2	TGTGCCAGCAGCTTAACGGGATCGATCCCGGGACTAGCGGGGCCCGATACGCAGTATTTT	CASSLTGSIPGLAGPDTQYF
TRBV29-1	TRBJ2-7	TRBD2	TGCAGCGCCGGTAGGGAGGGCTACGAGCAGTACTTC	CSAGREGYEQYF